A selection of T cell receptor beta chains follows, all from one sample in a study of blood T cell repertoires in COVID-19. This table comes from immunoSEQ multiplex PCR, and its TCRdb copy is limited to in-frame clones, with some not included. The sample lists around 400,000 clones; 88% were seen once. Sequencing used PBMCs or T cells enriched from blood (not recorded which). Receptor source: a woman aged 18-35 years who had been exposed to COVID-19. The CDR3 runs from the conserved cysteine through the conserved F or W. A D gene is named only where the DNA matches it firmly.

TRBV15	TRBJ1-1	-	12	TGTGCCACCAGCAGGCGGAGGACTGAAGCTTTCTTT	CATSRRRTEAFF
TRBV13	TRBJ2-5	-	14	TGTGCCAGCAGCTTAGCGCGGGGTAAAGAGACCCAGTACTTC	CASSLARGKETQYF
TRBV15	TRBJ2-7	-	14	TGTGCCACCAGCAGACCCCTAACGACCTACGAGCAGTACTTC	CATSRPLTTYEQYF
TRBV27	TRBJ1-1	TRBD1	15	TGTGCCAGCAGTTTGGACAGGGGTGTAGTTACTGAAGCTTTCTTT	CASSLDRGVVTEAFF
TRBV10-2	TRBJ2-5	TRBD1	14	TGCGCCAGCAGTGCCGGGACAGAAGAAGGGACCCAGTACTTC	CASSAGTEEGTQYF
TRBV3-1/TRBV3-2	TRBJ1-1	-	13	TGTGCCAGCAGCCGGATGGGGGCCACTGAAGCTTTCTTT	CASSRMGATEAFF
TRBV4-1	TRBJ1-2	TRBD1	15	TGCGCCAGCAGCCGAGGGACAGTGCTTAACTATGGCTACACCTTC	CASSRGTVLNYGYTF
TRBV5-6	TRBJ2-7	-	14	TGTGCCAGCAGCTTGCTTCAGGGAGGCTACGAGCAGTACTTC	CASSLLQGGYEQYF
TRBV4-2	TRBJ1-6	-	13	TGTGCCAGCAGCCAAGGTCCGGGGACACCCCTCCACTTT	CASSQGPGTPLHF
TRBV7-8	TRBJ2-1	-	14	TGTGCCAGCAGCTTAGTTTTCCCCGGGAATGAGCAGTTCTTC	CASSLVFPGNEQFF
TRBV4-3	TRBJ2-4	-	17	TGCGCCAGCAGCCAAGATCGCCACATCGGGGCCAAAAACATTCAGTACTTC	CASSQDRHIGAKNIQYF
TRBV4-1	TRBJ2-2	TRBD2	16	TGCGCCAGCAGCCAAGCGGGGGGGCCGAACACCGGGGAGCTGTTTTTT	CASSQAGGPNTGELFF
TRBV20-1	TRBJ1-2	-	11	TGCAGCGTCGAAGCGAACTATGGCTACACCTTC	CSVEANYGYTF
TRBV6-5	TRBJ2-7	TRBD2	16	TGTGCCAGCAGTTACACAGCGGGAGGGCCTCCCTACGAGCAGTACTTC	CASSYTAGGPPYEQYF
TRBV19	TRBJ2-3	TRBD1	16	TGTGCCAGTAGTCGAGACAGGGGGCTAGGCACAGATACGCAGTATTTT	CASSRDRGLGTDTQYF
TRBV7-2	TRBJ1-1	TRBD1	15	TGTGCCAGCAGCCCCATGGAGGGGGCGCGCACTGAAGCTTTCTTT	CASSPMEGARTEAFF
TRBV19	TRBJ1-5	TRBD1	16	TGTGCCAGTAGTCCACGGACAGGGAGGGGCAATCAGCCCCAGCATTTT	CASSPRTGRGNQPQHF
TRBV28	TRBJ2-7	-	15	TGTGCCAGCAGGGGCTGGGGGGAAAACTCCTACGAGCAGTACTTC	CASRGWGENSYEQYF
TRBV19	TRBJ2-1	-	14	TGTGCCGGACCCGGGGGGCAGCCCTACAATGAGCAGTTCTTC	CAGPGGQPYNEQFF
TRBV3-1/TRBV3-2	TRBJ2-1	-	16	TGTGCCAGCAGCCCCCTAACAGGCCCCATAAACAATGAGCAGTTCTTC	CASSPLTGPINNEQFF
TRBV5-6	TRBJ1-2	-	13	TGTGCCAGCAGCTTTAAGCCGCGGGATGGCTACACCTTC	CASSFKPRDGYTF
TRBV7-9	TRBJ2-6	-	14	TGTGCCAGCAGCTTAGCCGGGGGGGCCAACGTCCTGACTTTC	CASSLAGGANVLTF
TRBV12-3/TRBV12-4	TRBJ2-7	-	13	TGTGCCAGCAGTTTCCCCCCGGGAGACGAGCAGTACTTC	CASSFPPGDEQYF
TRBV3-1/TRBV3-2	TRBJ2-1	TRBD2	19	TGTGCCAGCAGCCAAGAACTAGCGGGGAGGTCCAGCTCCTACAATGAGCAGTTCTTC	CASSQELAGRSSSYNEQFF